This T cell receptor (beta chain) was identified during a study of T-cell reconstitution after alpha-beta-depleted transplantation in children. Points from the study as a whole: Several hundred rapidly expanded clones from non-depleted graft cells reportedly supplied alpha-beta T cells about two months post-transplant.

The length of the CDR3 is 14 residues. V was pared by 5 bases and J by 5 bases, with 14 bases between. Unique molecular identifiers were built into the TCRbeta library. TCRdb re-called the PCR reads with MiXCR, one entry per CDR3 protein. The sample includes hundreds of thousands of distinct CDR3 sequences, around 12% of them seen just once. This clonotype has a count of ten or more. As yet, its antigen is unknown. The sequencing here drew on PBMCs, taken before TCRalphabeta/CD19-depleted stem cell transplant. This clonotype was obtained from a girl aged 2 to 10 with congenital amegakaryocytic thrombocytopenia, due to receive a stem cell transplant. V is TRBV12-3 or TRBV12-4 and J is TRBJ2-3; perhaps TRBD2 as D (5 bases). CDR3 region: CASSLHGELDTQYF. CDR3 nucleotide sequence: TGTGCCAGCAGTCTGCATGGGGAGTTAGATACGCAGTATTTT.